Detailed here is one T cell receptor beta chain. The CDR3 has 15 amino acids. J gave up 3 bases and V 6 bases, and 6 bases lay outside the gene matches. Per the germline V gene, CDR1 is MNHNS and CDR2 is SASEGT. Each CDR3 protein is one row after TCRdb ran MiXCR on the RT-PCR reads. The sample carries 500,000 to 550,000 distinct CDR3 sequences, under 8.5% recorded once. The sample is drawn from a study of response to subunit inactivated influenza vaccine. The TCR sequence derives from a man aged 50-75 years who received an inactivated influenza vaccine. The sequenced sample was PBMCs from blood, obtained less than 30 months after vaccination. The rearrangement links TRBV6-1 to TRBJ2-1, with TRBD1 matching 9 bases. In DNA, the CDR3 is TGTGCCAGCAGGACCGGGACAGGGAGCTACAATGAGCAGTTCTTC. It translates to CASRTGTGSYNEQFF.